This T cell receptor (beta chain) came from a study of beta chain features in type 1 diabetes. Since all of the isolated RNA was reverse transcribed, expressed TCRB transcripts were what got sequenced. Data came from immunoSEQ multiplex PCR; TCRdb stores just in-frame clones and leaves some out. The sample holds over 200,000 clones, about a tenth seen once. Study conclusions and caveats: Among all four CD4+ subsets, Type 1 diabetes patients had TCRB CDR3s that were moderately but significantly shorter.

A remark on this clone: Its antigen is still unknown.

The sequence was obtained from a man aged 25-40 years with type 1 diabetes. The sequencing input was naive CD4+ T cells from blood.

CDR3 sequence reads: CASSLGQGETEAFF. DNA for the CDR3: TGTGCCAGCAGCTTGGGACAGGGCGAGACTGAAGCTTTCTTT. This sequence joins TRBV6-5 and TRBJ1-1; 9 bases align to TRBD1. After removal of 6 bases from V and 5 bases from J, the junction contained 7 bases not matched to a gene. CDR3 length: 14 residues. Germline lookup yields CDR1 MNHEY and CDR2 SVGAGI.